Shown below are 18 T cell receptor beta chains from a single sample sequenced in a study of monozygotic twins with inflammatory bowel disease (dated by TCRdb to about 2019). The library relied on 5' RACE. Sequencing was carried out with an Illumina HiSeq 2500. Reads reprocessed by TCRdb are summarized as one entry per CDR3 protein sequence, and DNA is absent. The sample's table covers fewer than 110,000 distinct CDR3 sequences. 1.9% of the sample is in the top ten clones. The sequenced material came from blood. These receptors were collected from a human donor with ulcerative colitis or Crohn's disease, or a healthy co-twin of an affected twin (not recorded which).

The V call is TRBV2, the J call TRBJ1-2; TCRdb's D gene call, TRBD1, goes unchecked for lack of DNA. CDR1 SNHLY and CDR2 FYNNEI come from the germline V gene. The CDR3 consists of 12 residues. CDR3 sequence reads: CASGALRGPNTF.

The chain uses TRBV12-3 or TRBV12-4 and TRBJ2-1; the D gene TCRdb calls, TRBD2, cannot be checked with no DNA. This CDR3 region has 11 residues. This CDR3 reads CASTALNEQFF.

The chain links TRBV3-1 to TRBJ1-6; TCRdb selects TRBD1, and the lack of DNA leaves this call unchecked. Germline V lookup: CDR1 LGHDT, CDR2 YNNKEL (reference sequence). The CDR3 is 15 amino acids. CDR3 protein: CASSQGGTANSPLHF.

This rearrangement joins TRBV18 to TRBJ2-7. Per germline, CDR1 KGHSH and CDR2 LQKENI. CDR3 length: 15 amino acids. Here the CDR3 reads CASSPLAGKPYEQYF.

The gene calls are TRBV15 and TRBJ2-5. This CDR3 contains 13 residues. Germline V gene data show CDR1 as LNHNV and CDR2 as YYDKDF (reference sequence). CDR3 in amino acids: CATSGRIKETQYF.

The chain carries TRBV18 and TRBJ1-4; TCRdb lists TRBD1, though no DNA is available to test this call. This CDR3 contains 13 residues. Germline V CDR1 and CDR2: KGHSH, LQKENI. The CDR3 here is CASSPGGNEKLFF.

CDR3 protein: CASSLALGTYEQYF. The V gene is TRBV7-8, the J gene TRBJ2-7. Germline-derived CDR1 and CDR2 are SGHVS and FQNEAQ. The CDR3 is made up of 14 amino acids.

V gene TRBV4-3 combines with J gene TRBJ2-4; TCRdb indicates TRBD1, and absent DNA this call remains unverified. CDR3 length: 13 residues. CDR1 and CDR2 (germline): LGHNA, YSLEER. The CDR3 is CASSPTLGDIQYF.

The rearrangement uses TRBV28 and TRBJ2-5; absent DNA, TCRdb's TRBD1 call cannot be checked. Germline V CDR1 and CDR2: MDHEN, SYDVKM. This CDR3 contains 15 residues. CDR3 amino acids: CASSALPGHRETQYF.

The chain combines TRBV30 with TRBJ1-2. In germline, CDR1 is GTSNPN, CDR2 SVGIG (reference sequence). CDR3 length equals 13 residues. The CDR3: CAWTMGGVYGYTF.

The rearrangement uses TRBV7-9 and TRBJ2-1; lacking DNA, the TRBD1 call made by TCRdb goes unchecked. The V gene's germline CDR1 is SEHNR and CDR2 FQNEAQ (reference sequence). This CDR3 has 14 residues. CDR3 sequence: CASSSATGIGEQFF.

The rearrangement uses TRBV9 and TRBJ2-1; TCRdb selects TRBD2, and the lack of DNA leaves this call unchecked. Germline V CDR1 and CDR2: SGDLS, YYNGEE. The CDR3 has 12 amino acids. CDR3 in amino acids: CASSATSDEQFF.

The chain couples TRBV20-1 to TRBJ2-3; checking the TCRdb D call of TRBD2 is not possible without DNA. This CDR3 has 15 residues. The germline CDR1 and CDR2 sequences are DFQATT and SNEGSKA (reference sequence). CDR3 protein: CSASSLAGDKDTQYF.

The chain recombines TRBV12-3 or TRBV12-4 with TRBJ2-7; TCRdb reports TRBD1, a call that lacks DNA to check it against. The CDR3 covers 14 residues. The CDR3 reads CASSLDRGRGEQYF.

The chain is built from TRBV4-3 and TRBJ2-1. The V gene's germline CDR1 is LGHNA and CDR2 YSLEER. This CDR3 is 15 amino acids long. This CDR3 reads CASSQEWRSWDEQFF.

This sequence joins TRBV7-2 and TRBJ2-5; there is no DNA to check the TCRdb D call of TRBD1. Germline CDR1 reads SGHTA; CDR2 reads FQGNSA. The CDR3 contains 14 residues. CDR3 in amino acids: CASSSDRGRETQYF.

V and J are TRBV2 and TRBJ2-5; the D call of TRBD1 rests on TCRdb alone, since no DNA is present to check it. The CDR3 covers 16 residues. The germline CDR1 and CDR2 sequences are SNHLY and FYNNEI. CDR3 region: CASPRGRWPQQETQYF.

This chain joins TRBV29-1 and TRBJ2-3; TCRdb proposes TRBD2, but this gene call is untestable without DNA. Germline V gene sequence: CDR1 SQVTM, CDR2 ANQGSEA. CDR3 size: 13 residues. CDR3 sequence reads: CSAEAGATDTQYF.